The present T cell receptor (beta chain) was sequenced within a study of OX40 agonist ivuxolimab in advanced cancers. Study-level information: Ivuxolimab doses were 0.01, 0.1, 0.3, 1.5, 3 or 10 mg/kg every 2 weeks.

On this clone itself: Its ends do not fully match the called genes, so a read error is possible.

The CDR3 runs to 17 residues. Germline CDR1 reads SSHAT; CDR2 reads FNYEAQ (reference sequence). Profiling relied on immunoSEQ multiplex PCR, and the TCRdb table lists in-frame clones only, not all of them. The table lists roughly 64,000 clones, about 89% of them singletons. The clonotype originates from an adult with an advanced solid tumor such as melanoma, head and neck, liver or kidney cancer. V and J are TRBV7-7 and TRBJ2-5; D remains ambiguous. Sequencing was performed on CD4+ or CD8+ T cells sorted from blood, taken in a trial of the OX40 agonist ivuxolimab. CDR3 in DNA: TGTGCTAGCAGCAGGTTATCCGCCCAAGCGTACCAAGAGACCCAGTACTTC. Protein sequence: CASSRLSAQAYQETQYF.